These 30 T cell receptor beta chains share one sample of origin, sequenced in a study of blood T cell repertoires in COVID-19. Produced via immunoSEQ multiplex PCR; TCRdb's table is partial and in-frame only. The sample consists of some 270,000 clones, 86% of them appearing once. The sample comprised peripheral blood. The source is a woman of 80 years or more with COVID-19, enrolled during active disease.

V usage is TRBV7-2 and J usage is TRBJ2-3; TRBD1 matches at 8 bases. Germline V gene lookup returns CDR1 SGHTA and CDR2 FQGNSA. The ends lost 0 bases at V and 5 bases at J; junction bases unmatched: 7. The CDR3 covers 16 residues. CDR3 nucleotides: TGTGCCAGCAGCTTAGCACAGGCAGGGGGCGGAGATACGCAGTATTTT. This sequence encodes CASSLAQAGGGDTQYF.

The J gene is TRBJ2-7, the V gene TRBV18, with a tentative D call TRBD1 (5 bases). This CDR3 has 16 residues. V lost 4 bases and J 4 bases, leaving 20 bases between the germline ends. The V gene's germline CDR1 is KGHSH and CDR2 LQKENI. For the CDR3, the DNA is TGTGCCAGCTCACTCTTTTACTCGGACACTGATTACGAGCAGTACGTC. It encodes CASSLFYSDTDYEQYV.

The J gene is TRBJ1-6, the V gene TRBV2; 7 bases are shared with TRBD1. With V trimmed by 5 bases and J by 7 bases, 5 bases remained unmatched. Germline-derived CDR1 and CDR2 are SNHLY and FYNNEI. The CDR3 is 14 amino acids. The CDR3 bases are TGTGCCAGCAGTAAAGGGACAGAGAATTCACCCCTCCACTTT. Translating gives CASSKGTENSPLHF.

The rearrangement uses TRBV19 and TRBJ1-3; D gene ambiguous. The CDR3 is 15 residues long. The germline gives CDR1 LNHDA, CDR2 SQIVND (reference sequence). The V end lost 5 bases, the J end lost 4 bases, and 15 bases lay between the germline ends. The CDR3 here is CASSVLWAMGNTIYF. CDR3 nucleotide sequence: TGTGCCAGTAGTGTCCTGTGGGCCATGGGAAACACCATATATTTT.

This chain connects TRBV27 to TRBJ2-6; TRBD1 aligns across 11 bases. Trimming at V came to 3 bases and at J to 3 bases, leaving 7 bases not matched to a gene. The CDR3 is 18 residues long. Germline V gene data show CDR1 as MNHEY and CDR2 as SMNVEV (reference sequence). Here the CDR3 reads CASSLGDRGMGGANVLTF. CDR3 DNA: TGTGCCAGCAGTTTGGGGGACAGGGGGATGGGTGGGGCCAACGTCCTGACTTTC.

This chain links TRBV24-1 with TRBJ2-2; 9 bases agree with TRBD1. Germline V gene lookup returns CDR1 KGHDR and CDR2 SFDVKD. V was pared by 4 bases and J by 5 bases, with 4 bases of the junction left unmatched. The CDR3 length is 15 residues. This CDR3 is CATSEGTGRTGELFF. The CDR3 coding sequence is TGTGCCACCAGTGAGGGGACAGGGCGAACCGGGGAGCTGTTTTTT.

The chain combines TRBV18 with TRBJ2-5, with 9 positions matching TRBD2. Looked up from germline, CDR1 is KGHSH and CDR2 is LQKENI. The CDR3 has 15 amino acids. J gave up 2 bases and V 0 bases, and 1 base lay outside the gene matches. The CDR3 nucleotides are TGTGCCAGCTCACCACCTACTAGCGGGCAAGAGACCCAGTACTTC. Translated: CASSPPTSGQETQYF.

The chain has TRBV29-1 and TRBJ1-3; possibly TRBD1 for D (5 bases). The V gene's germline CDR1 is SQVTM and CDR2 ANQGSEA. The CDR3 extends over 15 amino acids. The ends were cut back, 4 bases at V and 0 bases at J, with 13 bases in the middle. The CDR3 is CSVAAGPSSGNTIYF. DNA of the CDR3: TGCAGCGTTGCTGCAGGGCCGAGCTCTGGAAACACCATATATTTT.

The genes are TRBV4-3 and TRBJ2-1; 10 nucleotides agree with TRBD2. The CDR3 is 16 residues long. V was pared by 1 base and J by 7 bases, with 7 bases of the junction left unmatched. The germline CDR1 and CDR2 sequences are LGHNA and YSLEER. Here the CDR3 DNA reads TGCGCCAGCAGCCAAGTAGCAGCGGGGGGGAGGAATGAGCAGTTCTTC. Encoded protein: CASSQVAAGGRNEQFF.

CDR3 sequence reads: CATSRALAGYTGELFF. CDR3 nucleotide sequence: TGTGCCACCAGCAGAGCGCTAGCGGGGTACACCGGGGAGCTGTTTTTT. The rearrangement uses TRBV15 and TRBJ2-2, with 9 bases fitting TRBD2. The junction had 3 bases not matched to a gene; V was cut back by 1 base and J by 3 bases. The germline CDR1 and CDR2 sequences are LNHNV and YYDKDF (reference sequence). The CDR3 loop spans 16 amino acids.

The chain uses TRBV11-2 and TRBJ2-1; tentative D call: TRBD1 (6 bases). The CDR3 runs 11 residues. Germline V CDR1 and CDR2: SGHAT, FQNNGV. V was trimmed by 6 bases and J by 10 bases, leaving 10 bases between them. The CDR3 reads CASRPQGEQFF. CDR3 in DNA: TGTGCCAGCAGGCCTCAGGGGGAGCAGTTCTTC.

The DNA of the CDR3 is TGCGCCAGCAGCGCTACAGGGAACCAAGAGACCCAGTACTTC. Translation: CASSATGNQETQYF. This chain joins TRBV5-1 and TRBJ2-5, with D possibly being TRBD1 (6 bases). In germline, CDR1 is SGHRS, CDR2 YFSETQ. V was shortened by 4 bases and J by 0 bases, with 10 bases between the two germline ends. The CDR3 has 14 residues.

The chain joins TRBV7-2 to TRBJ2-5; TRBD2 agrees at 8 bases. CDR3 length: 16 amino acids. With 4 bases clipped from V and 1 base from J, the junction kept 8 bases outside the gene matches. Germline lookup yields CDR1 SGHTA and CDR2 FQGNSA. This chain's CDR3 is CASSSRRLAPQETQYF. CDR3 sequence (DNA): TGTGCCAGCAGCTCCCGTAGACTAGCGCCCCAAGAGACCCAGTACTTC.

The rearrangement links TRBV7-3 to TRBJ2-2, with 7 bases that match TRBD1. The trim removed 4 bases at V and 3 bases at J, leaving 5 bases unmatched. From germline, CDR1 is SGHTA and CDR2 FQGTGA. CDR3 size: 15 residues. The CDR3 DNA reads as TGTGCCAGCAGCTCCCGGGACAGAGACACCGGGGAGCTGTTTTTT. It translates to CASSSRDRDTGELFF.

The chain employs TRBV7-9 and TRBJ1-6; D ambiguous. The V gene's germline CDR1 is SEHNR and CDR2 FQNEAQ (reference sequence). CDR3 length equals 12 residues. The V gene lost 3 bases and the J gene lost 8 bases, with 5 bases spanning the gap. In DNA, the CDR3 is TGTGCCAGCAGCTTCTCGGATTCACCCCTCCACTTT. This codes for CASSFSDSPLHF.

A remark on this clone: Other nucleotide sequences from this sample produce the same CDR3. CDR3 sequence reads: CASSRGTEAFF. The CDR3 DNA follows: TGTGCCAGCAGTCGAGGGACAGAAGCTTTCTTT. The genes are TRBV6-5 and TRBJ1-1; D may be TRBD1 (6 bases). This CDR3 region has 11 residues. The germline V gene encodes CDR1 MNHEY and CDR2 SVGAGI. V lost 5 bases and J lost 8, with 9 bases in between.

This clone appeared once. This chain connects TRBV5-1 to TRBJ2-3; D might be TRBD2 (5 bases). With 4 bases removed from V and 0 bases from J, the gap between germline ends came to 12 bases. This CDR3 region has 15 residues. Germline CDR1 is SGHRS and CDR2 is YFSETQ. CDR3 DNA sequence: TGCGCCAGCAGCCTCCAGCTAGCCAGCACAGATACGCAGTATTTT. It specifies CASSLQLASTDTQYF.

The chain recombines TRBV6-5 with TRBJ1-3; D remains ambiguous. This CDR3 has 13 residues. Deletions cut 7 bases from V and 6 bases from J, with 13 bases between. CDR1 is MNHEY, CDR2 SVGAGI, per germline. CDR3 loop: CASTAGVLNTIYF. For the CDR3, the DNA is TGTGCCAGCACGGCGGGAGTTCTAAACACCATATATTTT.

The V and J genes are TRBV3-1 (or the pseudogene TRBV3-2) and TRBJ1-5; no definite D call. The V gene lost 2 bases and the J gene lost 6 bases, with 8 bases spanning the gap. The CDR3 is made up of 13 amino acids. Germline V gene sequence: CDR1 LGHDT, CDR2 YNNKEL (reference sequence). For the CDR3, the DNA is TGTGCCAGCAGCCAACGGGGTAGTCAGCCCCAGCATTTT. It is translated as CASSQRGSQPQHF.

This chain joins TRBV28 and TRBJ2-1; 13 bases are a match to TRBD2. The CDR3 is 17 residues long. Trimming cost V 11 bases and J 2 bases; bases outside gene matches: 12. Looked up from germline, CDR1 is MDHEN and CDR2 is SYDVKM. Here the CDR3 reads CASPPTSGGSTYNEQFF. For the CDR3, the DNA is TGTGCCTCGCCCCCGACTAGCGGGGGGTCTACCTACAATGAGCAGTTCTTC.

The CDR3 protein is CASSLRAGGYGYTF. Here the CDR3 DNA reads TGTGCCAGCAGCCTTAGGGCAGGAGGCTATGGCTACACCTTC. V usage is TRBV7-9 and J usage is TRBJ1-2, with D unclear. The CDR3 length is 14 residues. From germline, CDR1 is SEHNR and CDR2 FQNEAQ (reference sequence). Trimming took off 5 bases at V and 4 bases at J, with 14 bases between the two ends.

This rearrangement joins TRBV30 to TRBJ1-3, with D possibly TRBD1 on 5 matching bases. Germline loops: CDR1 GTSNPN, CDR2 SVGIG (reference sequence). The CDR3 consists of 14 residues. The ends were cut back, 1 base at V and 4 bases at J, with 11 bases in the middle. The chain's CDR3 is CAWSGTQKGNTIYF. In nucleotides, the CDR3 is TGTGCCTGGAGTGGGACACAAAAAGGAAACACCATATATTTT.

The rearrangement uses TRBV14 and TRBJ2-7; no definite D call. The CDR3 loop spans 12 amino acids. CDR1 and CDR2 from the germline V gene are SGHDN and FVKESK. Trimming removed 4 bases from V and 4 bases from J, with 8 bases in between. The CDR3 sequence is CASSPSRYEQYF. The CDR3 DNA follows: TGTGCCAGCAGCCCGAGTCGATACGAGCAGTACTTC.

V and J are TRBV6-5 and TRBJ1-6, with D perhaps TRBD1 (5 bases). This CDR3 contains 14 residues. Germline CDR1 is MNHEY and CDR2 is SVGAGI. Deletions cut 2 bases from V and 5 bases from J, with 7 bases between. CDR3 amino acids: CASSYARDNSPLHF. CDR3 nucleotide sequence: TGTGCCAGCAGTTACGCCAGGGATAATTCACCCCTCCACTTT.

The chain links TRBV6-4 to TRBJ1-1; no clear D gene. The CDR3 runs 13 residues. Germline CDR1 MRHNA, CDR2 SNTAGT. Deletions cut 8 bases from V and 5 bases from J, with 15 bases between. The CDR3 sequence: CASAVESRTEAFF. The CDR3 DNA follows: TGTGCCAGCGCGGTGGAGTCTAGGACTGAAGCTTTCTTT.

The CDR3 coding sequence is TGTGCCAGCAGCGACAGGGTCATGAACACTGAAGCTTTCTTT. Encoded protein: CASSDRVMNTEAFF. V gene TRBV2 combines with J gene TRBJ1-1; the match to TRBD1 covers 7 bases. The germline V gene encodes CDR1 SNHLY and CDR2 FYNNEI. The CDR3 consists of 14 residues. The V segment lost 6 bases and the J segment 0 bases; nucleotides outside the gene matches: 4.

Details on this clone: At the DNA level, this CDR3 is encoded by other sequences in the same sample as well. The chain links TRBV5-5 to TRBJ1-4; possible D gene TRBD1, 5 bases. The CDR3 sequence is 15 residues long. Trimming removed 4 bases from V and 8 bases from J, with 18 bases in between. Germline V lookup: CDR1 SGHKS, CDR2 YYEKEE (reference sequence). CDR3 sequence (DNA): TGTGCCAGCAGCCCTCAAGGGGCCGGCGAAGAAAAACTGTTTTTT. Encoded protein: CASSPQGAGEEKLFF.

V and J are TRBV11-3 and TRBJ2-1; 9 bases match TRBD1. The germline V gene has CDR1 SGHNT and CDR2 YENEEA. V was clipped by 1 base and J by 4 bases; unmatched bases: 2. CDR3 length: 15 amino acids. The CDR3 sequence is CASSLVTGGYNEQFF. The CDR3 DNA reads TGTGCCAGCAGCTTAGTGACAGGGGGTTACAATGAGCAGTTCTTC.

The CDR3 protein is CASSTGDNQPQHF. Written as DNA, the CDR3 is TGTGCCAGCAGTACAGGAGACAATCAGCCCCAGCATTTT. This sequence joins TRBV2 and TRBJ1-5, with D perhaps TRBD1 (5 bases). Trimming removed 5 bases from V and 3 bases from J, with 8 bases in between. Germline V gives CDR1 SNHLY, CDR2 FYNNEI. The length of the CDR3 is 13 residues.

The chain uses TRBV19 and TRBJ2-7, with 7 bases matching TRBD1. CDR1 is LNHDA, CDR2 SQIVND, per germline (reference sequence). J gave up 4 bases and V 1 base, and 7 bases lay outside the gene matches. The CDR3 loop spans 15 amino acids. CDR3 sequence: CASSIGIQGPYEQYF. The CDR3 nucleotides read TGTGCCAGTAGTATAGGTATACAGGGGCCTTACGAGCAGTACTTC.